Below, 26 T cell receptor beta chains from the same sample are listed, as sequenced in a study of blood T cells in healthy people across ages. A second roughly 6 to 11 cycle PCR used barcoded and J-beta primers. TCRdb reprocessed the 5' RACE reads via MiXCR and lists one record per CDR3 protein. The sample includes 550,000 to 600,000 distinct CDR3 sequences, 27% of them seen just once. Sample: blood. These receptors were obtained from a woman in her sixties or seventies in good health.

J is TRBJ2-3 and V is TRBV12-3 or TRBV12-4, with TRBD2 as a possible D gene (6 bases). Trimming left V 8 bases short and J 1 base short, with 10 bases between. The CDR3 is 13 residues long. DNA of the CDR3: TGTGCCAGCGTCACGGGGGGCACAGATACGCAGTATTTT. This translates into CASVTGGTDTQYF.

The sample holds a few counts of this clonotype. The CDR3 DNA reads as TGTGCCAGCAGCACTCAACAGGGGATGGGGGAAAAACTGTTTTTT. This codes for CASSTQQGMGEKLFF. The V gene is TRBV12-3 or TRBV12-4, the J gene TRBJ1-4, with TRBD1 matching 7 bases. With 6 bases clipped from V and 8 bases from J, the junction kept 12 bases outside the gene matches. CDR3 size: 15 residues.

This clonotype appeared a few times. This rearrangement joins TRBV7-2 to TRBJ2-5; weak D call: TRBD2 (5 bases). Germline CDR1 SGHTA, CDR2 FQGNSA. V lost 8 bases and J lost 4, with 14 bases in between. The CDR3 contains 13 residues. The CDR3 loop reads CASAIPGIETQYF. CDR3 sequence (DNA): TGTGCCAGCGCCATCCCCGGGATAGAGACCCAGTACTTC.

V gene TRBV7-2 combines with J gene TRBJ2-5; D is possibly TRBD1 or TRBD2 (5 bases each). Germline CDR1 SGHTA, CDR2 FQGNSA. This CDR3 region has 15 residues. Trimming stripped 4 bases from V and 1 base from J, with 13 bases between. CDR3 loop: CASSSSFGAQETQYF. The CDR3 bases are TGTGCCAGCAGCTCCTCTTTCGGGGCCCAAGAGACCCAGTACTTC.

This clonotype was seen more than once but under ten times. Written as DNA, the CDR3 is TGTGCCAGCAGTTTATCTCCAAGGGCTTTTACCCCTGGGGCCAACGTCCTGACTTTC. Translating gives CASSLSPRAFTPGANVLTF. This chain connects TRBV27 to TRBJ2-6; D not certain. The CDR3 contains 19 residues. CDR1 is MNHEY, CDR2 SMNVEV, per germline (reference sequence). The V gene lost 0 bases and the J gene lost 2 bases, with 17 bases spanning the gap.

V gene TRBV20-1 combines with J gene TRBJ2-7; TRBD1 agrees at 7 bases. V shed 3 bases, J shed 9 bases, and the junction held 8 bases outside the gene matches. The CDR3 is 12 amino acids. The germline V gene has CDR1 DFQATT and CDR2 SNEGSKA (reference sequence). CDR3 loop: CSARQGGIGQYF. The CDR3 nucleotides read TGCAGTGCTAGGCAAGGGGGCATCGGGCAGTACTTC.

This clonotype has a handful of counts. The chain links TRBV6-5 to TRBJ1-1, with a weak D call TRBD1 (6 bases). Germline values: CDR1 MNHEY, CDR2 SVGAGI. Trimming took off 6 bases at V and 0 bases at J, with 11 bases between the two ends. The CDR3 is 14 residues long. The CDR3, as DNA: TGTGCCAGCAGCAAGGGGGTCCTGAACACTGAAGCTTTCTTT. As protein: CASSKGVLNTEAFF.

In its sample, this clonotype was seen once. This chain joins TRBV20-1 and TRBJ2-7; a weak D match, TRBD2 (5 bases). Germline-derived CDR1 and CDR2 are DFQATT and SNEGSKA (reference sequence). V was clipped by 4 bases and J by 3 bases, with 16 bases between them. The CDR3 is made up of 14 amino acids. CDR3 amino acids: CSAIPRARGYEQYF. DNA of the CDR3: TGCAGTGCTATCCCCCGGGCCCGGGGCTACGAGCAGTACTTC.

This clonotype appeared a few times. This chain joins TRBV7-9 and TRBJ1-2, with D tentatively TRBD1 (5 bases). From germline, CDR1 is SEHNR and CDR2 FQNEAQ (reference sequence). The ends were cut back, 1 base at V and 4 bases at J, with 13 bases in the middle. The CDR3 is made up of 15 amino acids. The CDR3 region is CASSLGGREIYGYTF. Here the CDR3 DNA reads TGTGCCAGCAGCTTAGGGGGCAGGGAAATCTATGGCTACACCTTC. The complete variable domain, with remaining parts taken from reference TRBV7-9 and TRBJ1-2, reads DTGVSQNPRHKITKRGQNVTFRCDPISEHNRLYWYRQTLGQGPEFLTYFQNEAQLEKSRLLSDRFSAERPKGSFSTLEIQRTEQGDSAMYLCASSLGGREIYGYTFGSGTRLTVV.

In its sample, this clonotype was seen a few times. The chain joins TRBV4-3 to TRBJ2-3, with a possible D match to TRBD2 (6 bases). V lost 0 bases and J lost 4, with 23 bases in between. The CDR3 totals 19 residues. Germline-derived CDR1 and CDR2 are LGHNA and YSLEER. The CDR3 nucleotides are TGCGCCAGCAGCCAAGAAGGTCCTGGGGCGGGGTTTCCTCCAGATACGCAGTATTTT. Translated: CASSQEGPGAGFPPDTQYF.

The rearrangement uses TRBV5-6 and TRBJ1-5, with D unresolved. This CDR3 has 15 amino acids. Germline assignment: CDR1 SGHDT and CDR2 YYEEEE. V was trimmed by 3 bases and J by 4 bases, leaving 14 bases between them. The CDR3 DNA follows: TGTGCCAGCAGCTCCCTGCAGGCAGGAAATCAGCCCCAGCATTTT. Protein sequence: CASSSLQAGNQPQHF.

This chain links TRBV12-3 or TRBV12-4 with TRBJ2-4, with 10 bases aligning to TRBD2. After removal of 6 bases from V and 0 bases from J, the junction contained 8 bases not matched to a gene. The CDR3 is 17 amino acids. In DNA form, the CDR3 reads TGTGCCAGCAGAGGTAGCGGGGGGACGGGAGCCAAAAACATTCAGTACTTC. This translates into CASRGSGGTGAKNIQYF.

The table lists this clonotype with a few counts. V gene TRBV27 combines with J gene TRBJ2-7; TRBD1 aligns across 10 bases. The CDR3 consists of 13 residues. The ends lost 4 bases at V and 6 bases at J; junction bases unmatched: 3. Germline V gives CDR1 MNHEY, CDR2 SMNVEV (reference sequence). CDR3 bases: TGTGCCAGCAGTTGGGGACAGGGGTTCGAGCAGTACTTC. Residues: CASSWGQGFEQYF.

This sequence joins TRBV24-1 and TRBJ2-1; the D is unclear. Germline CDR1 is KGHDR and CDR2 is SFDVKD. Trimming shortened V by 4 bases and J by 0 bases, and 9 bases separated the two germline ends. The CDR3 sequence is 15 residues long. This CDR3 is CATSEGGFSYNEQFF. The CDR3 DNA is TGTGCCACCAGTGAAGGCGGTTTCTCCTACAATGAGCAGTTCTTC.

This clonotype was recorded a few times. V and J are TRBV6-5 and TRBJ2-1, with 7 bases lining up with TRBD2. The CDR3 runs to 15 residues. V trimming: 7 bases; J trimming: 0 bases; junction bases outside the gene matches: 6. Germline V lookup: CDR1 MNHEY, CDR2 SVGAGI. CDR3 sequence: CASTRWGGSYNEQFF. The DNA for the CDR3 is TGTGCCAGCACCCGGTGGGGGGGCTCCTACAATGAGCAGTTCTTC.

This clonotype has only a few counts. The V call is TRBV11-2, the J call TRBJ2-3; D is unclear. CDR1 and CDR2 (germline): SGHAT, FQNNGV. This CDR3 is built from 13 residues. V was clipped by 6 bases and J by 1 base, with 8 bases between them. This CDR3 reads CASRGEGTDTQYF. CDR3 DNA sequence: TGTGCCAGCAGAGGAGAAGGCACAGATACGCAGTATTTT.

The chain uses TRBV7-2 and TRBJ1-2; D ambiguous. The CDR3 totals 12 residues. The V end lost 2 bases, the J end lost 10 bases, and 11 bases lay between the germline ends. From germline, CDR1 is SGHTA and CDR2 FQGNSA. CDR3 sequence (DNA): TGTGCCAGCAGCTTATCACAGTTCAACTACACCTTC. Translation: CASSLSQFNYTF.

Only a few counts were recorded for this clonotype. V and J are TRBV4-2 and TRBJ2-5; 10 bases are shared with TRBD2. With 0 bases clipped from V and 4 bases from J, the junction kept 8 bases outside the gene matches. The CDR3 runs 17 residues. The germline gives CDR1 LGHNA, CDR2 YNFKEQ. DNA of the CDR3: TGTGCCAGCAGCCAAGATCTTAGCGGGGGGCCCCTAGAGACCCAGTACTTC. Amino acid sequence: CASSQDLSGGPLETQYF.

This clonotype was counted a single time. The rearrangement links TRBV28 to TRBJ1-2; perhaps TRBD1 as D (5 bases). The V gene lost 8 bases and the J gene lost 5 bases, with 15 bases spanning the gap. The CDR3 is made up of 13 amino acids. Germline V gene sequence: CDR1 MDHEN, CDR2 SYDVKM. For the CDR3, the DNA is TGTGCCAGCGGGGGGGTGGGGATATATGGCTACACCTTC. This encodes CASGGVGIYGYTF.

This clonotype was counted between two and nine times. The chain combines TRBV6-2 or TRBV6-3 with TRBJ2-3, with 10 bases aligning to TRBD1. The J segment lost 5 bases and the V segment lost 6 bases, leaving 8 bases of the junction unmatched. The CDR3 spans 15 residues. The germline gives CDR1 MNHEY, CDR2 SVGEGT. The CDR3 reads CASRADRGLGDTQYF. The DNA for the CDR3 is TGTGCCAGCAGAGCCGACAGGGGGCTCGGAGATACGCAGTATTTT.

V and J are TRBV5-1 and TRBJ1-2; the D is unclear. V was pared by 4 bases and J by 8 bases, with 18 bases between. Germline V lookup: CDR1 SGHRS, CDR2 YFSETQ. This CDR3 contains 14 residues. The CDR3 loop reads CASSLQSILRGYTF. In DNA, the CDR3 is TGCGCCAGCAGCCTGCAGTCCATCCTGAGGGGCTACACCTTC.

The rearrangement uses TRBV7-9 and TRBJ2-2; no reliable D call. Germline V gene lookup returns CDR1 SEHNR and CDR2 FQNEAQ (reference sequence). V was cut by 6 bases and J by 6 bases, with 14 bases left in between. CDR3 length: 14 residues. CDR3 sequence reads: CASRSDTRAGELFF. As DNA, the CDR3 is TGTGCCAGCAGAAGTGACACCCGCGCCGGGGAGCTGTTTTTT. The variable domain in full, completed from reference TRBV7-9 and TRBJ2-2, reads DTGVSQNPRHKITKRGQNVTFRCDPISEHNRLYWYRQTLGQGPEFLTYFQNEAQLEKSRLLSDRFSAERPKGSFSTLEIQRTEQGDSAMYLCASRSDTRAGELFFGEGSRLTVL.

This rearrangement joins TRBV29-1 to TRBJ1-2, with 7 nucleotides matching TRBD1. From germline, CDR1 is SQVTM and CDR2 ANQGSEA. The CDR3 has 16 amino acids. J gave up 4 bases and V 3 bases, and 14 bases lay outside the gene matches. For the CDR3, the DNA is TGCAGCGTTGACAATTTCCGGGACAGCATAATCTATGGCTACACCTTC. It translates to CSVDNFRDSIIYGYTF.

This chain uses TRBV7-9 with TRBJ2-5; D is perhaps TRBD2 (6 bases). This CDR3 is 13 amino acids long. Germline assignment: CDR1 SEHNR and CDR2 FQNEAQ (reference sequence). V dropped 3 bases and J dropped 11 bases, with 16 bases sitting between them. CDR3 residues: CASSFAGLTEQYF. CDR3 DNA sequence: TGTGCCAGCAGCTTTGCGGGACTTACGGAGCAGTACTTC.

This clonotype turned up a few times. The chain carries TRBV7-6 and TRBJ1-5; D unresolved. Per germline, CDR1 SGHVS and CDR2 FNYEAQ. The length of the CDR3 is 17 residues. Trimming cost V 1 base and J 6 bases, with 19 bases left between them. CDR3 protein: CASSLVQDSLLGQPQHF. The CDR3 nucleotides are TGTGCCAGCAGCTTAGTCCAGGATTCGTTATTGGGTCAGCCCCAGCATTTT.

This clonotype was seen only a few times. V gene TRBV7-2 combines with J gene TRBJ2-3, with no clear D. The germline gives CDR1 SGHTA, CDR2 FQGNSA. CDR3 length: 13 amino acids. Trimming left V 2 bases short and J 5 bases short, with 8 bases between. The DNA of the CDR3 is TGTGCCAGCAGCTTATCCCCCGGAGATACGCAGTATTTT. Its protein is CASSLSPGDTQYF.